Following are 15 T cell receptor beta chains from one sample sequenced in a study of blood T cell repertoires in COVID-19. Clones were read by immunoSEQ multiplex PCR, and TCRdb kept only the in-frame ones, dropping some. Here the sample spans about 180,000 clones, around 88% being singletons. The sample was peripheral blood. These receptor sequences come from a woman aged 30 to 39 with acute or convalescent COVID-19.

This clone was found once. The chain recombines TRBV2 with TRBJ1-5; D is perhaps TRBD1 (5 bases). Germline CDR1 and CDR2: SNHLY and FYNNEI. V was trimmed by 7 bases and J by 2 bases, leaving 9 bases between them. CDR3 length: 13 residues. CDR3 nucleotides: TGTGCCAGCATTGGGGGGGGCAATCAGCCCCAGCATTTT. Protein: CASIGGGNQPQHF.

The genes are TRBV7-8 and TRBJ1-5; 8 bases are a match to TRBD1. This CDR3 region has 14 residues. Trimming removed 1 base from V and 6 bases from J; junction bases left unmatched: 2. Germline V lookup: CDR1 SGHVS, CDR2 FQNEAQ. CDR3 sequence reads: CASSLGTGSQPQHF. CDR3 bases: TGTGCCAGCAGCTTAGGGACAGGGAGTCAGCCCCAGCATTTT. The entire variable domain, with the rest obtained from reference TRBV7-8 and TRBJ1-5, is as follows: GAGVSQSPRYKVAKRGQDVALRCDPISGHVSLFWYQQALGQGPEFLTYFQNEAQLDKSGLPSDRFFAERPEGSVSTLKIQRTQQEDSAVYLCASSLGTGSQPQHFGDGTRLSIL.

CDR3 region: CASSVVGAGEQYF. CDR3 coding DNA: TGTGCCAGCAGCGTAGTGGGGGCGGGTGAGCAGTACTTC. The V and J genes are TRBV9 and TRBJ2-7; TRBD1 is a possible D gene (6 bases). V gave up 0 bases and J gave up 7 bases, with 11 bases separating them. Looked up from germline, CDR1 is SGDLS and CDR2 is YYNGEE. The CDR3 sequence is 13 residues long.

The V and J genes are TRBV11-2 and TRBJ2-5, with D maybe TRBD2 (5 bases). This CDR3 has 14 amino acids. Germline lookup yields CDR1 SGHAT and CDR2 FQNNGV. V was shortened by 1 base and J by 7 bases, with 13 bases between the two germline ends. The DNA for the CDR3 is TGTGCCAGCAGCTTAGGTGGCCTAGCCGGGACCCAGTACTTC. Translation: CASSLGGLAGTQYF.

The table lists this clone with a few counts. The chain uses TRBV7-9 and TRBJ2-2; D gene unclear. V lost 4 bases, J lost 6 bases, and 9 bases lay in between. Germline V lookup: CDR1 SEHNR, CDR2 FQNEAQ (reference sequence). The length of the CDR3 is 13 residues. CDR3 in DNA: TGTGCCAGCAGCTCCGGTCGGGCCGGGGAGCTGTTTTTT. Translating gives CASSSGRAGELFF.

The CDR3 coding sequence is TGTGCCAGCAGACCCAGCGGGAGTACGGGGACCGGGGAGCTGTTTTTT. Translating gives CASRPSGSTGTGELFF. This chain joins TRBV3-1 (or the pseudogene TRBV3-2) and TRBJ2-2, with 8 bases lining up with TRBD2. V lost 6 bases and J lost 5; bases outside the gene matches: 11. CDR3 length equals 16 residues. CDR1 LGHDT and CDR2 YNNKEL come from the germline V gene (reference sequence).

Here the CDR3 DNA reads TGTGCCAGCTCACCGACAGGGGGTAACGAGCAGTACTTC. This encodes CASSPTGGNEQYF. The V gene is TRBV18, the J gene TRBJ2-7; the match to TRBD1 covers 9 bases. V gave up 3 bases and J gave up 5 bases; unmatched junction bases: 2. Germline lookup yields CDR1 KGHSH and CDR2 LQKENI. The CDR3 spans 13 residues.

This chain joins TRBV28 and TRBJ1-1; tentative D call: TRBD1 (5 bases). With 1 base removed from V and 8 bases from J, the gap between germline ends came to 8 bases. Germline CDR1 and CDR2: MDHEN and SYDVKM. The CDR3 sequence is 12 residues long. This chain's CDR3 is CASSLLNREAFF. The CDR3 coding sequence is TGTGCCAGCAGTTTATTAAACAGGGAAGCTTTCTTT.

The chain carries TRBV11-2 and TRBJ1-3; TRBD1 agrees at 7 bases. V was clipped by 5 bases and J by 4 bases; unmatched bases: 14. CDR3 length: 17 amino acids. Looked up from germline, CDR1 is SGHAT and CDR2 is FQNNGV. The CDR3 spells CASSPWDRSSWGNTIYF. CDR3 sequence (DNA): TGTGCCAGCAGCCCCTGGGACAGATCTTCTTGGGGAAACACCATATATTTT.

The genes are TRBV6-5 and TRBJ2-7, with 10 bases that match TRBD2. Germline loops: CDR1 MNHEY, CDR2 SVGAGI. V shed 4 bases, J shed 4 bases, and the junction held 10 bases outside the gene matches. CDR3 size: 16 residues. Here the CDR3 reads CASSLNSGLASYEQYF. The DNA of the CDR3 is TGTGCCAGCAGTTTAAATTCGGGACTAGCGTCTTACGAGCAGTACTTC.

V and J are TRBV6-6 and TRBJ2-1; 7 bases agree with TRBD1. Germline trimming cut 2 bases from V and 2 bases from J; bases unmatched to any gene: 3. This CDR3 has 15 amino acids. Per germline, CDR1 MNHNY and CDR2 SVGAGI (reference sequence). CDR3 protein: CASSYAGTAYNEQFF. CDR3 DNA: TGTGCCAGCAGTTACGCCGGGACAGCCTACAATGAGCAGTTCTTC.

The rearrangement links TRBV7-2 to TRBJ2-7; D remains ambiguous. V dropped 1 base and J dropped 5 bases, with 12 bases sitting between them. The germline CDR1 and CDR2 sequences are SGHTA and FQGNSA. This CDR3 has 14 amino acids. CDR3 sequence (DNA): TGTGCCAGCAGCTTAGGGGCTCTCGAACACGAGCAGTACTTC. Translated: CASSLGALEHEQYF. Full variable domain (remainder filled in from reference TRBV7-2 and TRBJ2-7): GAGVSQSPSNKVTEKGKDVELRCDPISGHTALYWYRQSLGQGLEFLIYFQGNSAPDKSGLPSDRFSAERTGGSVSTLTIQRTQQEDSAVYLCASSLGALEHEQYFGPGTRLTVT.

The chain couples TRBV2 to TRBJ2-1; tentative D call: TRBD2 (6 bases). There are 15 residues in the CDR3. With 6 bases removed from V and 1 base from J, the gap between germline ends came to 13 bases. The V gene's germline CDR1 is SNHLY and CDR2 FYNNEI. CDR3 coding DNA: TGTGCCAGCAGGCGGGATCCAGGGTCCTACAATGAGCAGTTCTTC. Translated, it gives CASRRDPGSYNEQFF.

CDR3 amino acids: CASRLGRGSGNQPQHF. CDR3 nucleotides: TGTGCCAGTAGATTGGGTCGGGGGTCGGGCAATCAGCCCCAGCATTTT. This rearrangement joins TRBV19 to TRBJ1-5, with D tentatively TRBD1 (5 bases). The germline V gene encodes CDR1 LNHDA and CDR2 SQIVND (reference sequence). The CDR3 is 16 residues long. Deletions cut 6 bases from V and 2 bases from J, with 17 bases between.

Concerning this clone itself: This same CDR3 is encoded by further DNA sequences in the sample. The rearrangement links TRBV28 to TRBJ2-5; D is undetermined. V lost 5 bases to trimming and J lost 3 bases, with 7 bases between them. Germline loops: CDR1 MDHEN, CDR2 SYDVKM. There are 12 residues in the CDR3. The CDR3 sequence is CASSRVEETQYF. DNA of the CDR3: TGTGCCAGCAGTCGGGTAGAAGAGACCCAGTACTTC.